Following are 32 T cell receptor beta chains from one sample sequenced in a study of cytomegalovirus exposure and HLA in healthy donors. The PCR employed 60 Vbeta primers together with 13 Jbeta primers. Clones were sequenced by immunoSEQ multiplex PCR, and TCRdb holds only the in-frame ones, with some missing. This sample carries about 130,000 clones, 75% to 90% of them seen once, and the ten largest clones take under 7%. Sequencing input: PBMCs. These receptor sequences come from a young woman in good health and CMV-seropositive.

The chain employs TRBV7-9 and TRBJ2-7; no clear D gene. CDR3 length: 13 amino acids. Between the trimmed V and J ends, which lost 5 bases and 4 bases, there was a span of 12 bases. CDR1 and CDR2 from the germline V gene are SEHNR and FQNEAQ (reference sequence). The DNA of the CDR3 is TGTGCCAGCAGCCCGGTAGCTCCTTACGAGCAGTACTTC. Translating gives CASSPVAPYEQYF.

The chain is built from TRBV6-1 and TRBJ2-7; maybe TRBD2 (6 bases). The CDR3 runs 13 residues. Trimming shortened V by 7 bases and J by 1 base, and 11 bases separated the two germline ends. CDR1 MNHNS and CDR2 SASEGT come from the germline V gene. As DNA, the CDR3 is TGTGCCAGCACTCGGGGGTCTTCCTACGAGCAGTACTTC. Its translation is CASTRGSSYEQYF.

This clone was picked up one time. This sequence joins TRBV7-9 and TRBJ2-1; D not certain. The length of the CDR3 is 13 residues. V was pared by 1 base and J by 6 bases, with 7 bases between. Germline CDR1 SEHNR, CDR2 FQNEAQ (reference sequence). CDR3 bases: TGTGCCAGCAGCTTAGGGCACGCCAATGAGCAGTTCTTC. It codes for CASSLGHANEQFF.

The genes are TRBV27 and TRBJ1-2; TRBD1 agrees at 12 bases. The CDR3 sequence is 17 residues long. Germline V gene data show CDR1 as MNHEY and CDR2 as SMNVEV (reference sequence). The V and J ends lost 4 bases and 2 bases, in that order; junction bases with no gene match: 8. The CDR3 protein is CASSSGDRGPVNYGYTF. CDR3 in DNA: TGTGCCAGCAGTTCCGGGGACAGGGGGCCGGTGAACTATGGCTACACCTTC.

The chain links TRBV28 to TRBJ1-5; 10 bases are shared with TRBD1. Germline V CDR1 and CDR2: MDHEN, SYDVKM. This CDR3 region has 17 residues. The trim removed 6 bases at V and 0 bases at J, leaving 8 bases unmatched. The CDR3: CASRSGTGAFSNQPQHF. The DNA for the CDR3 is TGTGCCAGCAGGTCCGGGACAGGGGCTTTTAGCAATCAGCCCCAGCATTTT.

This clone appeared a few times. The CDR3 nucleotides are TGTGCCACCCAATTCTACAATGAGCAGTTCTTC. Its protein is CATQFYNEQFF. This chain joins TRBV6-1 and TRBJ2-1; D remains unclear. V lost 10 bases and J 3 bases, leaving 7 bases between the germline ends. The germline CDR1 and CDR2 sequences are MNHNS and SASEGT. CDR3 length: 11 amino acids.

The genes are TRBV5-1 and TRBJ2-6, with D maybe TRBD1 (7 bases). The CDR3 is 17 residues long. V dropped 4 bases and J dropped 7 bases, with 21 bases sitting between them. Germline loops: CDR1 SGHRS, CDR2 YFSETQ. CDR3 DNA sequence: TGCGCCAGCAGCCCAAGTCCGGACAGGAGGGGAGCCAACGTCCTGACTTTC. Translation: CASSPSPDRRGANVLTF.

The chain couples TRBV5-1 to TRBJ1-5; the match to TRBD1 covers 10 bases. CDR1 and CDR2 (germline): SGHRS, YFSETQ. The J segment lost 6 bases and the V segment lost 2 bases, leaving 5 bases of the junction unmatched. The CDR3 contains 15 residues. The CDR3 DNA sequence: TGCGCCAGCAGCTTTGGGACAGGGGTAGGTCAGCCCCAGCATTTT. Translation: CASSFGTGVGQPQHF. The full variable domain, its missing parts supplied by reference TRBV5-1 and TRBJ1-5, is KAGVTQTPRYLIKTRGQQVTLSCSPISGHRSVSWYQQTPGQGLQFLFEYFSETQRNKGNFPGRFSGRQFSNSRSEMNVSTLELGDSALYLCASSFGTGVGQPQHFGDGTRLSIL.

This chain connects TRBV5-6 to TRBJ1-1; perhaps TRBD1 as D (5 bases). Germline CDR1 reads SGHDT; CDR2 reads YYEEEE. Trimming stripped 3 bases from V and 1 base from J, with 7 bases between. CDR3 size: 13 residues. The CDR3 protein is CASSWGGNTEAFF. The CDR3 nucleotides are TGTGCCAGCAGCTGGGGGGGGAACACTGAAGCTTTCTTT. The whole variable domain, remainder taken from reference TRBV5-6 and TRBJ1-1, is DAGVTQSPTHLIKTRGQQVTLRCSPKSGHDTVSWYQQALGQGPQFIFQYYEEEERQRGNFPDRFSGHQFPNYSSELNVNALLLGDSALYLCASSWGGNTEAFFGQGTRLTVV.

V is TRBV10-3 and J is TRBJ1-2; D gene uncertain. This CDR3 is 15 amino acids long. Germline loops: CDR1 ENHRY, CDR2 SYGVKD. V was trimmed by 9 bases and J by 0 bases, leaving 17 bases between them. CDR3 nucleotides: TGTGCCATACGAGCCCATCGTCGTGCTAACTATGGCTACACCTTC. It encodes CAIRAHRRANYGYTF.

This rearrangement joins TRBV6-1 to TRBJ2-7, with TRBD1 matching over 7 bases. This CDR3 region has 15 residues. V trimming: 4 bases; J trimming: 4 bases; junction bases outside the gene matches: 10. The germline gives CDR1 MNHNS, CDR2 SASEGT. The DNA of the CDR3 is TGTGCCAGCAGTGTATTGACAGGGTCAGCTTACGAGCAGTACTTC. Translating it yields CASSVLTGSAYEQYF.

This clone showed up just once. This rearrangement joins TRBV6-5 to TRBJ2-7; 12 bases line up with TRBD2. The J segment lost 3 bases and the V segment lost 4 bases, leaving 4 bases of the junction unmatched. CDR1 and CDR2 (germline): MNHEY, SVGAGI. This CDR3 has 15 amino acids. CDR3 DNA sequence: TGTGCCAGCAGTTTACTAGCGGGAGGTGTCTACGAGCAGTACTTC. It is translated as CASSLLAGGVYEQYF.

Here the CDR3 reads CASSSGGGTDIQYF. For the CDR3, the DNA is TGTGCCAGCAGCTCCGGGGGAGGGACGGACATTCAGTACTTC. V usage is TRBV7-3 and J usage is TRBJ2-4, with TRBD2 matching over 7 bases. The CDR3 loop spans 14 amino acids. Trimming cost V 4 bases and J 8 bases; bases outside gene matches: 8. CDR1 and CDR2 from the germline V gene are SGHTA and FQGTGA.

This clone was recorded once. This sequence joins TRBV7-6 and TRBJ1-1; D gene unclear. Trimming removed 1 base at V and 1 base at J, with 7 bases between. CDR1 and CDR2 from the germline V gene are SGHVS and FNYEAQ. CDR3 length: 14 amino acids. CDR3 loop: CASSLGGQNTEAFF. The CDR3 coding sequence is TGTGCCAGCAGCTTAGGAGGGCAGAACACTGAAGCTTTCTTT.

The chain has TRBV7-6 and TRBJ2-7; TRBD1 matches at 10 bases. The CDR3 contains 16 residues. V dropped 4 bases and J dropped 5; count of bases not matched to a gene: 11. Per germline, CDR1 SGHVS and CDR2 FNYEAQ. The CDR3 reads CASSSHPPGQGDEQYF. The CDR3 coding sequence is TGTGCCAGCAGCTCCCACCCTCCTGGACAGGGGGACGAGCAGTACTTC.

The chain uses TRBV10-3 and TRBJ2-7; 7 bases fit TRBD2. Germline V gene sequence: CDR1 ENHRY, CDR2 SYGVKD. The CDR3 length is 14 residues. Germline trimming cut 8 bases from V and 1 base from J; bases unmatched to any gene: 8. The CDR3 DNA sequence: TGTGCCATCCGGAGCGGGATTCTTTCCTACGAGCAGTACTTC. It codes for CAIRSGILSYEQYF.

As regards this clone: The junction does not match germline at one end; this may be a read error. Here the CDR3 reads CASSLGEAGEQYF. In DNA form, the CDR3 reads TGTGCCAGCAGTTTAGGGGAGGCAGGCGAGCAGTACTTC. V and J are TRBV11-1 and TRBJ2-7, with D perhaps matching TRBD2 (6 bases). Germline V lookup: CDR1 SGHAT, CDR2 FQDESV (reference sequence). The CDR3 runs to 13 residues.

The count of this clone is one. The chain has TRBV2 and TRBJ1-1; D not certain. V lost 11 bases and J 5 bases, leaving 15 bases between the germline ends. CDR3 size: 12 residues. Germline V CDR1 and CDR2: SNHLY, FYNNEI. CDR3 nucleotide sequence: TGTGCCGGCCGAGCCCCAGGTACTGAAGCTTTCTTT. This sequence encodes CAGRAPGTEAFF.

The chain uses TRBV5-6 and TRBJ1-2; D may be TRBD1 (5 bases). CDR1 SGHDT and CDR2 YYEEEE come from the germline V gene. The CDR3 is 11 amino acids. The germline V and J ends were trimmed by 4 bases and 6 bases, with 7 bases remaining between them. CDR3 DNA: TGTGCCAGCAGCGAAGGGGATGGCTACACCTTC. Protein sequence: CASSEGDGYTF.

The chain combines TRBV5-1 with TRBJ2-7, with D possibly matching TRBD2 (6 bases). CDR3 size: 13 residues. The germline gives CDR1 SGHRS, CDR2 YFSETQ. V was pared by 4 bases and J by 6 bases, with 14 bases between. The DNA of the CDR3 is TGCGCCAGCAGCGGAGGGCTAGGACTCGAGCAGTACTTC. Translated, it gives CASSGGLGLEQYF.

The V and J genes are TRBV5-4 and TRBJ2-6; D may be TRBD2 (6 bases). The CDR3 runs to 18 residues. Germline V gives CDR1 SGHNT, CDR2 YYREEE (reference sequence). V shed 0 bases and J shed 0 bases, with 13 bases lying between them. The CDR3 spells CASSLVGGELSGANVLTF. In DNA form, the CDR3 reads TGTGCCAGCAGCTTGGTGGGCGGGGAGCTCTCTGGGGCCAACGTCCTGACTTTC.

As concerns this clone: Other DNA variants within this sample encode the same CDR3. V and J are TRBV11-3 and TRBJ2-3; perhaps TRBD2 as D (5 bases). Per the germline V gene, CDR1 is SGHNT and CDR2 is YENEEA. Trimming took 1 base from V and 6 from J, leaving 11 bases between them. The CDR3 consists of 14 residues. The CDR3 loop reads CASSLGRVGDTQYF. The CDR3, as DNA: TGTGCCAGCAGCTTAGGGCGGGTTGGGGATACGCAGTATTTT.

The V and J genes are TRBV29-1 and TRBJ1-1; D remains ambiguous. Germline CDR1 is SQVTM and CDR2 is ANQGSEA. V lost 4 bases, J lost 0 bases, and 9 bases lay in between. This CDR3 region has 13 residues. CDR3 coding DNA: TGCAGCGTTGCCCGTATAATGAACACTGAAGCTTTCTTT. The encoded protein is CSVARIMNTEAFF.

The chain recombines TRBV6-1 with TRBJ1-5; 9 positions match TRBD1. Per the germline V gene, CDR1 is MNHNS and CDR2 is SASEGT. V gave up 3 bases and J gave up 5 bases; unmatched junction bases: 5. The CDR3 has 15 residues. The DNA for the CDR3 is TGTGCCAGCAGTGATAGGACAGGGGCTCATCAGCCCCAGCATTTT. It yields the protein CASSDRTGAHQPQHF.

The chain links TRBV7-3 to TRBJ1-1; maybe TRBD1 (5 bases). The CDR3 runs to 14 residues. V dropped 0 bases and J dropped 3 bases, with 8 bases sitting between them. The V gene's germline CDR1 is SGHTA and CDR2 FQGTGA. CDR3 loop: CASSLTKGYTEAFF. The DNA of the CDR3 is TGTGCCAGCAGCTTAACGAAGGGGTACACTGAAGCTTTCTTT.

The CDR3, as DNA: TGCGCCAGCAGCTCCTCGGGGGGGGCGTCCAGGGGTGAGCAGTTCTTC. This translates into CASSSSGGASRGEQFF. The V call is TRBV5-1, the J call TRBJ2-1; TRBD2 agrees at 8 bases. The CDR3 runs to 16 residues. The J segment lost 9 bases and the V segment lost 3 bases, leaving 14 bases of the junction unmatched. The germline gives CDR1 SGHRS, CDR2 YFSETQ.

This sequence joins TRBV9 and TRBJ1-2, with TRBD1 as a possible D gene (5 bases). Germline CDR1 reads SGDLS; CDR2 reads YYNGEE. V was trimmed by 6 bases and J by 4 bases, leaving 10 bases between them. This CDR3 contains 12 residues. This CDR3 reads CASNSQGYGYTF. CDR3 in DNA: TGTGCCAGCAACTCTCAGGGCTATGGCTACACCTTC.

The J gene is TRBJ1-5, the V gene TRBV30; a weak D match, TRBD1 (5 bases). Per the germline V gene, CDR1 is GTSNPN and CDR2 is SVGIG (reference sequence). The CDR3 is 13 amino acids. Trimming stripped 2 bases from V and 3 bases from J, with 8 bases between. The CDR3 spells CAWSKDTNQPQHF. The CDR3 coding sequence is TGTGCCTGGAGTAAGGACACCAATCAGCCCCAGCATTTT.

The gene calls are TRBV10-3 and TRBJ1-1, with a weak D call TRBD1 (5 bases). Trimming stripped 1 base from V and 0 bases from J, with 15 bases between. CDR1 is ENHRY, CDR2 SYGVKD, per germline. This CDR3 spans 17 amino acids. CDR3 DNA sequence: TGTGCCATCAGTGAGTATGGGGCAGAACCCATGAACACTGAAGCTTTCTTT. Translated, it gives CAISEYGAEPMNTEAFF.

V and J are TRBV28 and TRBJ2-3; D unresolved. The CDR3 consists of 13 residues. Germline V gene sequence: CDR1 MDHEN, CDR2 SYDVKM. Trimming removed 6 bases from V and 6 bases from J, with 13 bases in between. The CDR3 region is CASSTNLEDTQYF. In nucleotides, the CDR3 is TGTGCCAGCAGCACTAATTTGGAGGATACGCAGTATTTT.

The genes are TRBV10-3 and TRBJ2-3; 9 positions match TRBD1. There are 15 residues in the CDR3. The germline gives CDR1 ENHRY, CDR2 SYGVKD. The V segment lost 6 bases and the J segment 3 bases; nucleotides outside the gene matches: 7. As DNA, the CDR3 is TGTGCCATCAGACCGACAGGGGGGGGTACAGATACGCAGTATTTT. Protein product: CAIRPTGGGTDTQYF.

This clone was seen only once. The chain recombines TRBV2 with TRBJ1-5; no clear D. Per germline, CDR1 SNHLY and CDR2 FYNNEI. CDR3 length: 13 amino acids. Trimming pared 2 bases from V and 8 bases from J, leaving 10 bases between. Here the CDR3 DNA reads TGTGCCAGCAGTGAACAGGCCCAAAAGCCCCAGCATTTT. It yields the protein CASSEQAQKPQHF.